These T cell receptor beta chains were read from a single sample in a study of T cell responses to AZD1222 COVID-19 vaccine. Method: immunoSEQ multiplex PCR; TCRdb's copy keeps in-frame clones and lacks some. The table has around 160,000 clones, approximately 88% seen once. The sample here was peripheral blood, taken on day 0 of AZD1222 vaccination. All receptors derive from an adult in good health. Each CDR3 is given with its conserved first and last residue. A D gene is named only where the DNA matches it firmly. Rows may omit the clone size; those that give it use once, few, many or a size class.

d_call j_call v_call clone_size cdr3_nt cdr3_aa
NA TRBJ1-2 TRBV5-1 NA TGCGCCAGCAGCCCCGGACCGAACTCCTATGGCTACACCTTC CASSPGPNSYGYTF
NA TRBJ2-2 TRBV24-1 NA TGTGCCACCAGTTCCGGGACACCGAACACCGGGGAGCTGTTTTTT CATSSGTPNTGELFF
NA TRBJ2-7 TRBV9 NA TGTGCCAGCAGCGTAGGGGGCCCGCCGCGTAGCTACGAGCAGTACTTC CASSVGGPPRSYEQYF
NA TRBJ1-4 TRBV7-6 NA TGTGCCAGCAGCGCCAGGGCGGAGCATAATGAAAAACTGTTTTTT CASSARAEHNEKLFF
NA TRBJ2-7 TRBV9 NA TGTGCCAGCAGCAAGTGGTTAAAAGACCCCCCCTACGAGCAGTACTTC CASSKWLKDPPYEQYF
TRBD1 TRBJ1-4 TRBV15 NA TGTGCCACCAGCAGTGACGCAGGGGGCGCGGATGAAAAACTGTTTTTT CATSSDAGGADEKLFF
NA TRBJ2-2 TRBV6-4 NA TGTGCCAGCAGTGATTCGGACACCGGGGAGCTGTTTTTT CASSDSDTGELFF
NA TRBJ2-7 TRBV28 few TGTGCCAGCAGTTCCGGAACGCGCGAGCAGTACTTC CASSSGTREQYF
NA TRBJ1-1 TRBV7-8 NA TGTGCCAGCAGCTTAATCGACATGACGGAAGTTTTCTTT CASSLIDMTEVFF
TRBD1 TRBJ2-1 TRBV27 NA TGTGCCAGCAGTCTAATCGACGCCGGGACAGCCGGGCCCACGGCGTTCTTC CASSLIDAGTAGPTAFF
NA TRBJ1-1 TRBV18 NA TGTGCCAGCTCCCCTTCCTCGGCGGTCACTGAAGCTTTCTTT CASSPSSAVTEAFF
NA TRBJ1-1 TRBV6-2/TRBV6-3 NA TGTGCCAGCAGTTACCCGATGGACAGAAGGTCTGAAGCTTTCTTT CASSYPMDRRSEAFF
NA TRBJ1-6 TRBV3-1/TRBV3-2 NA TGTGCCAGCAGCGCACAGGGCTGGATGAATTCACCCCTCCACTTT CASSAQGWMNSPLHF
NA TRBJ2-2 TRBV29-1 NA TGCAGCGTTGAGAACACCGGGGAGCTGTTTTTT CSVENTGELFF
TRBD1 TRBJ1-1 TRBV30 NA TGTGCCTCGACGGGACAGATGAACACTGAAGCTTTCTTT CASTGQMNTEAFF
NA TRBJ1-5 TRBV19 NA TGTGCCAGTAGTATAGTGGCAGGGAATCAGCCCCAGCATTTT CASSIVAGNQPQHF
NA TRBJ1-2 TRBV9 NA TGTGCCAGCAGCTCAATTGGGAGGTATGGCTACACCTTC CASSSIGRYGYTF
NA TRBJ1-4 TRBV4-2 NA TGTGCCAGCAGCCAAGCGACGACTAGAAATGAAAAACTGTTTTTT CASSQATTRNEKLFF